Given below is one T cell receptor (beta chain) in context. This record comes from a study of technical replicates of blood from a few donors. Libraries were prepared by immunoSEQ multiplex PCR; TCRdb keeps only in-frame clonotypes and omits some of them. The sample lists about 73,000 clones; roughly 90% were seen once. The ends were cut back, 5 bases at V and 11 bases at J, with 15 bases in the middle. The CDR3 covers 12 residues. The germline V gene has CDR1 MNHNY and CDR2 SVGAGI (reference sequence). The chain couples TRBV6-6 to TRBJ1-1, with a possible D match to TRBD1 (5 bases). This TCR was recovered from a human donor in good health. Some clones in this sample may be carry-over from other donors' samples. Input material: PBMCs. The CDR3 loop is CASSQREGKAFF. In DNA, the CDR3 is TGTGCCAGCAGTCAGAGGGAGGGGAAGGCTTTCTTT.